Detailed here is one T cell receptor beta chain. Its antigen specificity is not known. No much larger clone is present one base from it, and per-base qualities are unavailable. The CDR3 measures 15 amino acids from cysteine to phenylalanine. Solely the CDR3 DNA is kept, with 45 bases framed from the first base. Taken from the germline V gene, the CDR1 and CDR2 loops are SGHAT and FQNNGV. Clipping removes 5 bases from V and 6 bases from J, with 8 as the unmatched junction base count. The High Capacity cDNA Reverse Transcription Kit was used to reverse transcribe all of the isolated RNA, meaning that expressed TCRB transcripts were what got sequenced. Deep immunoSEQ sequencing was performed on naive, central memory and regulatory T cell samples, with an average of around 3.4 million total reads per sample. Sorted cells were lysed in RLT buffer, and RNA was extracted using DNase-treated RNeasy Micro or Mini kits according to cell number. To prevent cross-contamination, every cell subset was processed on its own, while patient and healthy donor samples were processed together. TCRB sequences were amplified from cDNA with the immunoSEQ multiplex PCR, producing 87-bp fragments spanning the CDR3 region. Sequencing of the amplicons was performed on the Illumina HiSeq platform. Per the authors' processing: Synthetic template baselines were used to correct PCR bias computationally, reads within Hamming distance 2 were collapsed, and singletons that could not be merged were discarded. Reads were aligned to IMGT to assign V, D and J genes, CDR3 length, and insertions or deletions at six rearrangement sites. Within each subset, clonotype counts were normalized to sorted cell number, and only after that were true diversity and Gini coefficients computed with the tcR R package. The overlap coefficient, calculated on TCRB nucleotide sequences, was used to measure repertoire sharing. As a proxy for the pre-selection repertoire, out-of-frame TCRB sequences from naive cells were analyzed. The clones in this table, taken by TCRdb from immuneACCESS, are in-frame only. Not every clone is retained; where verified, under half of the shortfall comes from an unresolved V gene, and the cause of the rest is unknown. That table supplies the V and J calls and clone size; D and trimming were determined from the DNA. Counted in this sample were roughly 450,000 clones; approximately 14% of them appeared once. Roughly 0.035% of the sample lies in the top ten.

From each donor, a single peripheral blood sample of about 116 mL on average was drawn into heparinised tubes. Using a panel that included CD45RO, CCR7, CD25, CD127, CD95 and CD27, naive, central memory, regulatory and stem cell-like memory CD4+ T cells were sorted on a BD FACSAria II. A purity above 95% was achieved for all sorted populations. Right away, PBMCs were isolated by Lymphoprep density gradient centrifugation and were stained directly, with no culture step. So that batch effects would be minimized, each experiment stained and sorted samples in pairs, pairing one healthy donor with one patient. These data come from a study of beta chain features in type 1 diabetes (dated by TCRdb to the late 2010s). Study-level background: Mean age, gender distribution, total cell number and subset yield did not differ between patients and healthy donors. Across all samples, fewer than 130 million sorted cells were examined, and cell number per subset correlated strongly with RNA yield. The study compared the TCRB repertoires of sorted circulating CD4+ T cell subsets in recently diagnosed type 1 diabetes patients with those in matched healthy donors. Naive and central memory subsets were obtained from all 30 or so donors, but regulatory and stem cell-like memory subsets were isolated from only 8 patients and roughly 8 healthy donors.

Findings and caveats that apply to the study as a whole: Because cDNA rather than genomic DNA was sequenced, highly expressing activated cells could have been over-represented, although no difference in activation and CD3 levels was found between groups. Only small numbers of individuals were included in the HLA sub-analyses, which left unresolved whether HLA type had any influence on TCRB rearrangement. Fewer insertions and more nucleotide deletions at VDJ recombination sites were observed in patients with type 1 diabetes, implying thymic rearrangement abnormalities. PCR may preferentially amplify shorter templates, but because patient and control samples were amplified and corrected together, any resulting skew would affect both groups equally. Naive, central memory and regulatory TCRB repertoires appeared to be more alike among patients than among healthy donors. In all four CD4+ subsets, TCRB CDR3 length was moderately but significantly shorter in type 1 diabetes patients.

The sequence joins TRBV11-2 to TRBJ2-1; 9 central nucleotides agree with TRBD1. Sequencing input: naive CD4+ T cells from blood. The cell subset or site label, as the study defines it: true naive CD4+ T cells. The receptor comes from a young man in good health. CDR3 region: CASSTGTGIGNEQFF. In nucleotides, the sequence is TGTGCCAGCAGCACCGGGACAGGGATTGGCAATGAGCAGTTCTTC. The reference TRBV11-2 and TRBJ2-1 proteins fill in what lies around the CDR3, so the full variable domain reads EAGVAQSPRYKIIEKRQSVAFWCNPISGHATLYWYQQILGQGPKLLIQFQNNGVVDDSQLPKDRFSAERLKGVDSTLKIQPAKLEDSAVYLCASSTGTGIGNEQFFGPGTRLTVL.